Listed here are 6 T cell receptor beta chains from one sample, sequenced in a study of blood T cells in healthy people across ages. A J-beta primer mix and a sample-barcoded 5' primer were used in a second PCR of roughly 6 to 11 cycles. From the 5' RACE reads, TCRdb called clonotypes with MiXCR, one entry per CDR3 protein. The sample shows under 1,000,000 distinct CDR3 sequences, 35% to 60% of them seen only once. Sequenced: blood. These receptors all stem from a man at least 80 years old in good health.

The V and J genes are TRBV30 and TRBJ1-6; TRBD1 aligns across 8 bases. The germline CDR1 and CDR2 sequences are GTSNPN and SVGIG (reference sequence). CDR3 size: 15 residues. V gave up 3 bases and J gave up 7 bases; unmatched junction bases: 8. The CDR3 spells CAWRPRTGKNSPLHF. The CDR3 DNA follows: TGTGCCTGGAGGCCCCGGACAGGGAAAAATTCACCCCTCCACTTT.

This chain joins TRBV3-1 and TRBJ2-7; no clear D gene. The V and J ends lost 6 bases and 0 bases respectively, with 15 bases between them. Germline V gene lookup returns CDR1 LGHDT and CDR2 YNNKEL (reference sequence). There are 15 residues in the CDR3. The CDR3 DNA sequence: TGTGCCAGCAGTCCCGACGGGCCCAGCTCCTACGAGCAGTACTTC. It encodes CASSPDGPSSYEQYF.

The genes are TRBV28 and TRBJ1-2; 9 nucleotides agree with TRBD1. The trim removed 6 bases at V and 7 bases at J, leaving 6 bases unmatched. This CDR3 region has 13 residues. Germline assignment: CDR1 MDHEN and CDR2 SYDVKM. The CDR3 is CASSGDRVSGYTF. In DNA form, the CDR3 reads TGTGCCAGCAGCGGGGACAGGGTCTCTGGCTACACCTTC.

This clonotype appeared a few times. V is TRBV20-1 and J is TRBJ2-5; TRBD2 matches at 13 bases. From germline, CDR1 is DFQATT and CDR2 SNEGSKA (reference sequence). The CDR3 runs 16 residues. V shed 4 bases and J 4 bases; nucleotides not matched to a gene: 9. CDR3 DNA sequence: TGCAGTGCTATGCGGACTAGCGGGAGTCCGGGAGAGACCCAGTACTTC. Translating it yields CSAMRTSGSPGETQYF.

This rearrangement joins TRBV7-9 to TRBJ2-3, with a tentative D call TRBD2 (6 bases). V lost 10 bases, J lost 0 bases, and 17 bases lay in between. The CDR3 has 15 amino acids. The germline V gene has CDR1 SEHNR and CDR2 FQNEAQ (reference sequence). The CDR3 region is CATAREVGSTDTQYF. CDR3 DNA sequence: TGTGCCACCGCGAGGGAGGTTGGAAGCACAGATACGCAGTATTTT.

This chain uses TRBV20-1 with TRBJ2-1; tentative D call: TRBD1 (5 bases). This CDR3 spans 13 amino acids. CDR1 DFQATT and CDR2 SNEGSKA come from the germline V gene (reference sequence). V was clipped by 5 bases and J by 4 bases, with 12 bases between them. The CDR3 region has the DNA TGCAGTGCTCAAGAGACAGTATACAATGAGCAGTTCTTC. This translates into CSAQETVYNEQFF.